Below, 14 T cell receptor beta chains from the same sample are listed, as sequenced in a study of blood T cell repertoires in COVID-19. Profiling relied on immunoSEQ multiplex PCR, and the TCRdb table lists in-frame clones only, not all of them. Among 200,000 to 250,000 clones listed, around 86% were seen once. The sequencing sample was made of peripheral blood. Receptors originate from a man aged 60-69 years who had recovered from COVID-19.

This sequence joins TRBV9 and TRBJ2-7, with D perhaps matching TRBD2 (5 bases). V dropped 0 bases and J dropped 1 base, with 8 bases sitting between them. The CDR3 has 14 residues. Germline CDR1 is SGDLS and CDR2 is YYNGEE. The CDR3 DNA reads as TGTGCCAGCAGCGTAGACGGGATTTCCTACGAGCAGTACTTC. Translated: CASSVDGISYEQYF.

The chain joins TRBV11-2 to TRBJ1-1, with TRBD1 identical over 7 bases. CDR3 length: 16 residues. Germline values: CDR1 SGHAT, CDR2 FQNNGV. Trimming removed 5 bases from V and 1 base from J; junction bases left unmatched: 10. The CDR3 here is CASSPNSDRANTEAFF. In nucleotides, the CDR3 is TGTGCCAGCAGCCCTAACAGCGACAGGGCGAACACTGAAGCTTTCTTT. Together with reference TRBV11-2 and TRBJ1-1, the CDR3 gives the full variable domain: EAGVAQSPRYKIIEKRQSVAFWCNPISGHATLYWYQQILGQGPKLLIQFQNNGVVDDSQLPKDRFSAERLKGVDSTLKIQPAKLEDSAVYLCASSPNSDRANTEAFFGQGTRLTVV.

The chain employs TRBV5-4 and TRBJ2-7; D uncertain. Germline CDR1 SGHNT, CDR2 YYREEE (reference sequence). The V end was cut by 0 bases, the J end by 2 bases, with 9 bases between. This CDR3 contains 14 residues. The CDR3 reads CASSLARHTYEQYF. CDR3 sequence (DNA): TGTGCCAGCAGCTTGGCGAGACACACCTACGAGCAGTACTTC.

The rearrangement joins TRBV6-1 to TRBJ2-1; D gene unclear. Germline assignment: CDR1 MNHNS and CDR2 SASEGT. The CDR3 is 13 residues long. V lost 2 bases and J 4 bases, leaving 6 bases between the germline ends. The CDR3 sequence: CASSESLYNEQFF. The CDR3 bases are TGTGCCAGCAGTGAAAGCTTATACAATGAGCAGTTCTTC.

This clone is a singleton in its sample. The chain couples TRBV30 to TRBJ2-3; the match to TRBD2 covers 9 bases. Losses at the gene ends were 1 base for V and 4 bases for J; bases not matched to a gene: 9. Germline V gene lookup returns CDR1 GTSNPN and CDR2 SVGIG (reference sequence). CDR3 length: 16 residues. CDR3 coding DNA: TGTGCCTGGAGTGGCCCTAGCGGGATGCGAGCAGATACGCAGTATTTT. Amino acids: CAWSGPSGMRADTQYF. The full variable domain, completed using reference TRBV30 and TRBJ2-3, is SQTIHQWPATLVQPVGSPLSLECTVEGTSNPNLYWYRQAAGRGLQLLFYSVGIGQISSEVPQNLSASRPQDRQFILSSKKLLLSDSGFYLCAWSGPSGMRADTQYFGPGTRLTVL.

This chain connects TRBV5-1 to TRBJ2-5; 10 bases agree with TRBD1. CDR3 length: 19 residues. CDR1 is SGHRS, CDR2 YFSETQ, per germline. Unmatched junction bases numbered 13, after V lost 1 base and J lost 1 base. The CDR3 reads CASSLRPSQGQGGQETQYF. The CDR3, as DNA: TGCGCCAGCAGCTTGAGACCCAGCCAAGGACAGGGGGGCCAAGAGACCCAGTACTTC.

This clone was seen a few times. In nucleotides, the CDR3 is TGTGCCAGCAGCCAAGGGACAGGGTTTTCCCAGTTCTTC. Encoded protein: CASSQGTGFSQFF. This chain joins TRBV3-1 (or the pseudogene TRBV3-2) and TRBJ2-1, with TRBD1 matching 8 bases. Unmatched junction bases numbered 6, after V lost 1 base and J lost 13 bases. Germline CDR1 LGHDT, CDR2 YNNKEL (reference sequence). The CDR3 spans 13 residues.

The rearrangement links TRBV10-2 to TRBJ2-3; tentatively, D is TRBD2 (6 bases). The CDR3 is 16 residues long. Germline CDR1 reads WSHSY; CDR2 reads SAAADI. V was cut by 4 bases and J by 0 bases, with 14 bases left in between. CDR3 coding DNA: TGCGCCAGCAGTGGGTCTCTAGCGTCTAGCACAGATACGCAGTATTTT. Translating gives CASSGSLASSTDTQYF.

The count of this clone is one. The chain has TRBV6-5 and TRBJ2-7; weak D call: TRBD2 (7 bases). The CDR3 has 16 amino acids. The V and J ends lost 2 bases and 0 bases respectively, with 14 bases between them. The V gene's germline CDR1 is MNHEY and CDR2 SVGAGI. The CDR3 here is CASSYGGAGVSYEQYF. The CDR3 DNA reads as TGTGCCAGCAGTTACGGGGGGGCAGGCGTCTCCTACGAGCAGTACTTC.

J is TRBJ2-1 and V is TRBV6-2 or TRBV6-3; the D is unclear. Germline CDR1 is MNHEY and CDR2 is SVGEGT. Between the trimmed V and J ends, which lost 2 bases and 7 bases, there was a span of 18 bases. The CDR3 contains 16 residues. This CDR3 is CASSYPIAQRSNEQFF. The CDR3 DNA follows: TGTGCCAGCAGTTACCCCATAGCCCAGCGATCGAATGAGCAGTTCTTC.

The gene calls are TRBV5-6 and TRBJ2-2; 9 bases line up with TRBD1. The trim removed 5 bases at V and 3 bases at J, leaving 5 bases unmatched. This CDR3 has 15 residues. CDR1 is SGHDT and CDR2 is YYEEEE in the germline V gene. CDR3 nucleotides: TGTGCCAGCAGAGACACAGGGGGCGACACCGGGGAGCTGTTTTTT. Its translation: CASRDTGGDTGELFF.

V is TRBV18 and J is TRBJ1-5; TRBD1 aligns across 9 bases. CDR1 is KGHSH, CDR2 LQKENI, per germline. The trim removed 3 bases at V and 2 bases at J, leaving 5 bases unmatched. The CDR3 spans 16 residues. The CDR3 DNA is TGTGCCAGCTCACCGGACAGGGGAAAGGGCAATCAGCCCCAGCATTTT. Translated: CASSPDRGKGNQPQHF.

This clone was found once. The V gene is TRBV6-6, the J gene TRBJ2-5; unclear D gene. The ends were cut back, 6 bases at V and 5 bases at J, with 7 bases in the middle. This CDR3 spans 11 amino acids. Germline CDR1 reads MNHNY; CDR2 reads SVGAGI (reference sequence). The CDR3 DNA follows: TGTGCCAGCAGCCACTCTGAGACCCAGTACTTC. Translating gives CASSHSETQYF.

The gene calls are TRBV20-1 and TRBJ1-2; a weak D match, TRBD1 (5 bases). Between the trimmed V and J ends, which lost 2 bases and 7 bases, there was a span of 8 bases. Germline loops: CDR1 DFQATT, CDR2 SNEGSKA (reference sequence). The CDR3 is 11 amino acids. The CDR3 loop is CSARLGLGYTF. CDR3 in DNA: TGCAGTGCTAGATTGGGGCTTGGCTACACCTTC.